This T cell receptor beta chain appears in the sequencing data of a study of PD-1 blockade in classical Hodgkin lymphoma. Study summary: Nivolumab 3 mg/kg was given intravenously every 2 weeks.

The trim removed 5 bases at V and 3 bases at J, leaving 12 bases unmatched. CDR1 is MNHEY and CDR2 is SMNVEV in the germline V gene (reference sequence). The CDR3 totals 17 residues. Every patient relapsed after autologous stem cell transplantation, and brentuximab vedotin exposure varied. Repertoires were generated with immunoSEQ multiplex PCR, while TCRdb's copy carries only in-frame clones and drops some. Altogether about 41,000 clones are present, more than 70% being singletons, with the ten largest covering about 22%. This sequence joins TRBV27 and TRBJ2-7; TRBD1 matches at 11 bases. Specimen: peripheral blood mononuclear cells (PBMCs), collected at baseline. This clonotype was obtained from a human donor with classical Hodgkin lymphoma. This CDR3 is CASSLRPTGTGGYEQYF. CDR3 bases: TGTGCCAGCAGTCTTAGACCCACCGGGACAGGGGGCTACGAGCAGTACTTC.